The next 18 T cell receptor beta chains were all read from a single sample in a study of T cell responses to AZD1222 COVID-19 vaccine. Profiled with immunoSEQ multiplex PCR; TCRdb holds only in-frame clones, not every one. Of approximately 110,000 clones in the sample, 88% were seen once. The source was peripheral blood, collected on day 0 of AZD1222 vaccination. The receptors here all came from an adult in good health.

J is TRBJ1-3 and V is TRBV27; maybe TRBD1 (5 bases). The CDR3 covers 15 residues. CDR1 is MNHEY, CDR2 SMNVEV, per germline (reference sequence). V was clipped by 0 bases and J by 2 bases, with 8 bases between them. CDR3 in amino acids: CASSLSGGTGNTIYF. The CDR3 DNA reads TGTGCCAGCAGTTTATCCGGGGGGACTGGAAACACCATATATTTT.

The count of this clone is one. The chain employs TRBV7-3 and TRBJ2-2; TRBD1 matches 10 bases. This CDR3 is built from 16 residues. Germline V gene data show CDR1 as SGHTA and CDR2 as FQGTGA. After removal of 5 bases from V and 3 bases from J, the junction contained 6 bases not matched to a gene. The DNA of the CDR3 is TGTGCCAGCAGCCCTGGACAGGGGGAGGACACCGGGGAGCTGTTTTTT. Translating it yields CASSPGQGEDTGELFF.

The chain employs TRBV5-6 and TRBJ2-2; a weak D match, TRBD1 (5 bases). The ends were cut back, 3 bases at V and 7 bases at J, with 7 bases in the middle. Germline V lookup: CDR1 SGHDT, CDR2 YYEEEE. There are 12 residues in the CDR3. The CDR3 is CASSWGNGELFF. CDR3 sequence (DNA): TGTGCCAGCAGCTGGGGCAACGGGGAGCTGTTTTTT.

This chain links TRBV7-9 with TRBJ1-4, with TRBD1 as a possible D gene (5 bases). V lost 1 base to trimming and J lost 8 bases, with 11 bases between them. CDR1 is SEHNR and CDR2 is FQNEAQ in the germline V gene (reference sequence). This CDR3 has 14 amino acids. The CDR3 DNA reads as TGTGCCAGCAGCTTAGAGGGGCGCGGGGAAAAACTGTTTTTT. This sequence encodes CASSLEGRGEKLFF.

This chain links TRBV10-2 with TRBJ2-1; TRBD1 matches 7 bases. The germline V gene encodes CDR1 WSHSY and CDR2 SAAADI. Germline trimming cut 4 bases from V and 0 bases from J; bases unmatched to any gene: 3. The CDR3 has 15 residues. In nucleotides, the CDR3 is TGCGCCAGCAGTGTCTCAGGGGGCTCCTACAATGAGCAGTTCTTC. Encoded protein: CASSVSGGSYNEQFF.

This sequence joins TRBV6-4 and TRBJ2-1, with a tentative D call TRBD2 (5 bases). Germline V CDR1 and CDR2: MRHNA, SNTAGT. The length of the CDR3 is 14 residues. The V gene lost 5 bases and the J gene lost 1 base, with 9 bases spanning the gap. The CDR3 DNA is TGTGCCAGCAGTACGAGGGAGTCCTACAATGAGCAGTTCTTC. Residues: CASSTRESYNEQFF.

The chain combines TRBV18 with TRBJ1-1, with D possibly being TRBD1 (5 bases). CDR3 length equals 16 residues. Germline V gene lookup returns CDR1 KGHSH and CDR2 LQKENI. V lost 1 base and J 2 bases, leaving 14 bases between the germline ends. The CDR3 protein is CASSPREGADNTEAFF. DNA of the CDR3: TGTGCCAGCTCACCACGGGAAGGGGCCGACAACACTGAAGCTTTCTTT.

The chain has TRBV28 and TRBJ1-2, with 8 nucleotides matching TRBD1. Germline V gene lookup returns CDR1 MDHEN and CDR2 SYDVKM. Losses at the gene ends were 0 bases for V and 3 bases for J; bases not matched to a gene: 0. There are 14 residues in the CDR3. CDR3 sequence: CASSLWTGDYGYTF. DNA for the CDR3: TGTGCCAGCAGTTTATGGACAGGGGACTATGGCTACACCTTC.

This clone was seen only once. The CDR3 DNA reads TGCAGTGTAGGGAAGGAAGCAGACTATGGCTACACCTTC. Translation: CSVGKEADYGYTF. The chain couples TRBV29-1 to TRBJ1-2; D call uncertain. Germline CDR1 reads SQVTM; CDR2 reads ANQGSEA. This CDR3 has 13 residues.

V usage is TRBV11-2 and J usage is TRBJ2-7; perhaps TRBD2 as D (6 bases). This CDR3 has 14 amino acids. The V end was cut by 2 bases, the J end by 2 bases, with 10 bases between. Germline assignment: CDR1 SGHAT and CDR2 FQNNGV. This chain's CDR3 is CASSLSGSTYEQYF. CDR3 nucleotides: TGTGCCAGCAGCTTAAGCGGGTCTACCTACGAGCAGTACTTC.

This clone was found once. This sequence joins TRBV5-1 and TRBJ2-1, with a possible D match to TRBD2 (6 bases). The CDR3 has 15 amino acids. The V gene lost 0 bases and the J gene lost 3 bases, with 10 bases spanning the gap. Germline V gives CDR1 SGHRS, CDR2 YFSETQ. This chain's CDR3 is CASSLGVADYNEQFF. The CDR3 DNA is TGCGCCAGCAGCTTGGGCGTAGCGGACTACAATGAGCAGTTCTTC.

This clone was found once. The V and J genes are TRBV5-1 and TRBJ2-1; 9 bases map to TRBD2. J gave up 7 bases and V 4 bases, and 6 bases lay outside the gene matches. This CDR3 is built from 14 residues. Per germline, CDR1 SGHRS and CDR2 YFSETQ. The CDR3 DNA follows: TGCGCCAGCAGCCTGACGCTAGCGGGAAATGAGCAGTTCTTC. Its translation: CASSLTLAGNEQFF.

Written as DNA, the CDR3 is TGTGCCAGTAGTATAGCGGGACAGCCAACCTACGAGCAGTACTTC. Encoded protein: CASSIAGQPTYEQYF. This sequence joins TRBV19 and TRBJ2-7, with 7 bases aligning to TRBD1. V was pared by 1 base and J by 2 bases, with 5 bases of the junction left unmatched. The length of the CDR3 is 15 residues. The germline CDR1 and CDR2 sequences are LNHDA and SQIVND (reference sequence).

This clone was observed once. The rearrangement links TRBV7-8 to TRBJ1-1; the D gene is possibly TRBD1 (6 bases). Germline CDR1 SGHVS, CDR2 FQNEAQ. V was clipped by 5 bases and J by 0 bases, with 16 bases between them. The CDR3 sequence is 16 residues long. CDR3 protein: CASSPFAGAVNTEAFF. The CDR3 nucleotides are TGTGCCAGCAGCCCTTTTGCGGGGGCGGTGAACACTGAAGCTTTCTTT.

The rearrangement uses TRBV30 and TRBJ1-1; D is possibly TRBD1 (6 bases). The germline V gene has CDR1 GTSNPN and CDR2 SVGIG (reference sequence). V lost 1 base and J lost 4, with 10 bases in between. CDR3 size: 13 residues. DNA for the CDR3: TGTGCCTGGAGTGCCACAGGGACCACTGAAGCTTTCTTT. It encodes CAWSATGTTEAFF.

CDR3 sequence: CASSQERQAYMTQYF. Written as DNA, the CDR3 is TGTGCCAGCAGCCAAGAACGGCAGGCTTACATGACCCAGTACTTC. J is TRBJ2-5 and V is TRBV3-1 (or the pseudogene TRBV3-2), with D hard to call. CDR1 and CDR2 (germline): LGHDT, YNNKEL (reference sequence). The CDR3 is 15 amino acids. Trimming took off 0 bases at V and 7 bases at J, with 15 bases between the two ends.

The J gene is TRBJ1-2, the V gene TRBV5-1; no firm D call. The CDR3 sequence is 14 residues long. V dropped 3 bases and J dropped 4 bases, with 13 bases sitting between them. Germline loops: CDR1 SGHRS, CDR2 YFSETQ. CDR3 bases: TGCGCCAGCAGCTGGACGGTAACCGGCTATGGCTACACCTTC. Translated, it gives CASSWTVTGYGYTF.

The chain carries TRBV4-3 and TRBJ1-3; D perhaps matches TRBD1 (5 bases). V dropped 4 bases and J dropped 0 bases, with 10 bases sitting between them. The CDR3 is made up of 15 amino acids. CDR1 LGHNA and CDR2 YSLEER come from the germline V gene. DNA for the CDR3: TGCGCCAGCAGCCCCAACACAGGCTCTGGAAACACCATATATTTT. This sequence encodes CASSPNTGSGNTIYF.